Listed below are T cell receptor beta chains from one sample, sequenced in a study of shared clonotypes between healthy human individuals. Only in-frame clones appear in the TCRdb table, and some are missing; sequencing was by immunoSEQ multiplex PCR. The data hold around 1.9 million clones, with about 93% observed a single time. Sequencing was done on a sample of naive CD8+ T cells from PBMCs. These receptors were obtained from a man aged 18 to 29 in good health. Some clones in this sample may be carry-over from other donors' samples. CDR3s include the opening cysteine and the closing phenylalanine or tryptophan. Fields, in order: CDR3 protein, CDR3 DNA, D gene, J gene, clone size, V gene. D genes are given only for firm matches. The size field is filled for only some rows; it gives once, few, many or a size class.

CDR3 protein: CASSTNRESNEQFF
CDR3 DNA: TGTGCCAGTAGTACCAACAGGGAAAGCAATGAGCAGTTCTTC
D gene: -
J gene: TRBJ2-1
clone size: -
V gene: TRBV19

CDR3 protein: CASSHRITERGPNQPQHF
CDR3 DNA: TGCGCCAGCAGCCATAGGATAACGGAAAGGGGCCCTAATCAGCCCCAGCATTTT
D gene: -
J gene: TRBJ1-5
clone size: -
V gene: TRBV4-3

CDR3 protein: CASRSRKLDRGPGNTIYF
CDR3 DNA: TGTGCAAGTCGCTCAAGAAAACTTGACAGGGGGCCTGGAAACACCATATATTTT
D gene: -
J gene: TRBJ1-3
clone size: -
V gene: TRBV12-2

CDR3 protein: CATSTAGTVANYGYTF
CDR3 DNA: TGTGCCACCAGCACGGCAGGGACCGTAGCTAACTATGGCTACACCTTC
D gene: -
J gene: TRBJ1-2
clone size: -
V gene: TRBV15

CDR3 protein: CASSRGLAGASDYNEQFF
CDR3 DNA: TGTGCCAGCAGCCGAGGACTAGCGGGAGCAAGTGACTACAATGAGCAGTTCTTC
D gene: TRBD2
J gene: TRBJ2-1
clone size: -
V gene: TRBV7-8

CDR3 protein: CATSRVAGAFGNEQFF
CDR3 DNA: TGTGCCACCAGCAGAGTTGCGGGGGCTTTTGGCAATGAGCAGTTCTTC
D gene: -
J gene: TRBJ2-1
clone size: -
V gene: TRBV15

CDR3 protein: CASSSGSNFYGYTF
CDR3 DNA: TGTGCCAGCAGCTCTGGGAGCAACTTTTATGGCTACACCTTC
D gene: -
J gene: TRBJ1-2
clone size: once
V gene: TRBV7-9

CDR3 protein: CASSGDTNSYEQYF
CDR3 DNA: TGTGCCAGCAGTGGGGACACCAACTCCTACGAGCAGTACTTC
D gene: -
J gene: TRBJ2-7
clone size: -
V gene: TRBV2

CDR3 protein: CASSSGSSYNEQFF
CDR3 DNA: TGTGCCAGCAGCTCCGGGAGCTCCTACAATGAGCAGTTCTTC
D gene: -
J gene: TRBJ2-1
clone size: -
V gene: TRBV7-9

CDR3 protein: CASSLSFGINEQFF
CDR3 DNA: TGTGCCAGCAGTTTATCCTTCGGGATCAATGAGCAGTTCTTC
D gene: -
J gene: TRBJ2-1
clone size: -
V gene: TRBV27

CDR3 protein: CASSAGVAYNEQFF
CDR3 DNA: TGTGCCAGCAGTGCGGGAGTGGCCTACAATGAGCAGTTCTTC
D gene: TRBD2
J gene: TRBJ2-1
clone size: -
V gene: TRBV5-6